This passage covers 23 T cell receptor beta chains from one sample sequenced in a study of blood T cell repertoires in COVID-19. Method: immunoSEQ multiplex PCR; TCRdb's copy keeps in-frame clones and lacks some. The table lists about 73,000 clones, roughly nine tenths of them singletons. Sequencing was done on a sample of peripheral blood. The receptor set was obtained from an older man with acute or convalescent COVID-19.

The V gene is TRBV24-1, the J gene TRBJ2-1; a possible D gene is TRBD1 (5 bases). The germline V gene encodes CDR1 KGHDR and CDR2 SFDVKD. Trimming took off 4 bases at V and 8 bases at J, with 11 bases between the two ends. The CDR3 runs 13 residues. DNA for the CDR3: TGTGCCACCAGTGACTCAGGGATCGATGAGCAGTTCTTC. This sequence encodes CATSDSGIDEQFF.

This sequence joins TRBV3-1 (or the pseudogene TRBV3-2) and TRBJ2-1, with D maybe TRBD1 (6 bases). V was trimmed by 5 bases and J by 7 bases, leaving 9 bases between them. The CDR3 has 12 residues. CDR1 is LGHDT and CDR2 is YNNKEL in the germline V gene (reference sequence). The CDR3 DNA sequence: TGTGCCAGCAGCTCTCAGGGGAATGAGCAGTTCTTC. Amino acids: CASSSQGNEQFF.

The rearrangement joins TRBV7-3 to TRBJ2-1; D perhaps matches TRBD1 (5 bases). V was trimmed by 2 bases and J by 5 bases, leaving 7 bases between them. The CDR3 loop spans 13 amino acids. CDR1 SGHTA and CDR2 FQGTGA come from the germline V gene. Here the CDR3 reads CASSLGANNEQFF. The CDR3 DNA follows: TGTGCCAGCAGCTTAGGGGCCAACAATGAGCAGTTCTTC.

The chain has TRBV3-1 (or the pseudogene TRBV3-2) and TRBJ2-7; no reliable D call. Germline lookup yields CDR1 LGHDT and CDR2 YNNKEL (reference sequence). The length of the CDR3 is 15 residues. Trimming cost V 1 base and J 1 base, with 11 bases left between them. For the CDR3, the DNA is TGTGCCAGCAGCCAAGCGCCAGTTAAGTCCTACGAGCAGTACTTC. Protein product: CASSQAPVKSYEQYF.

V usage is TRBV5-1 and J usage is TRBJ1-1; 7 nucleotides match TRBD1. This CDR3 is 16 amino acids long. CDR1 and CDR2 (germline): SGHRS, YFSETQ. Trimming took 4 bases from V and 0 from J; bases not matched to a gene: 9. CDR3 region: CASSPGTAQLNTEAFF. Written as DNA, the CDR3 is TGCGCCAGCAGCCCTGGGACAGCTCAACTGAACACTGAAGCTTTCTTT.

This chain uses TRBV19 with TRBJ2-1, with D unclear. Trimming cost V 5 bases and J 1 base, with 3 bases left between them. In germline, CDR1 is LNHDA, CDR2 SQIVND (reference sequence). This CDR3 region has 12 residues. The CDR3 nucleotides are TGTGCCAGTAGTCAATCCTACAATGAGCAGTTCTTC. Its translation: CASSQSYNEQFF.

The chain has TRBV12-3 or TRBV12-4 and TRBJ2-7; a weak D match, TRBD1 (6 bases). V lost 5 bases and J lost 5, with 10 bases in between. The CDR3 covers 12 residues. CDR3 coding DNA: TGTGCCAGCAGTCAACAGGGAAACGAGCAGTACTTC. Encoded protein: CASSQQGNEQYF.

The chain uses TRBV9 and TRBJ2-1, with 7 bases matching TRBD2. The CDR3 length is 15 residues. Looked up from germline, CDR1 is SGDLS and CDR2 is YYNGEE. The trim removed 0 bases at V and 6 bases at J, leaving 6 bases unmatched. The CDR3 coding sequence is TGTGCCAGCAGCGTAGGTAGCGGGCCTCCCAATGAGCAGTTCTTC. Translating gives CASSVGSGPPNEQFF.

This chain joins TRBV30 and TRBJ2-2; D gene unclear. V was shortened by 0 bases and J by 6 bases, with 11 bases between the two germline ends. The CDR3 totals 14 residues. The germline V gene encodes CDR1 GTSNPN and CDR2 SVGIG (reference sequence). The CDR3: CAWSVGQVPGELFF. The CDR3 DNA sequence: TGTGCCTGGAGTGTTGGGCAGGTCCCCGGGGAGCTGTTTTTT. Full variable domain (outside the CDR3, taken from reference TRBV30 and TRBJ2-2): SQTIHQWPATLVQPVGSPLSLECTVEGTSNPNLYWYRQAAGRGLQLLFYSVGIGQISSEVPQNLSASRPQDRQFILSSKKLLLSDSGFYLCAWSVGQVPGELFFGEGSRLTVL.

V usage is TRBV2 and J usage is TRBJ1-4; D might be TRBD1 (5 bases). V lost 7 bases and J lost 5, with 14 bases in between. The CDR3 runs to 14 residues. Germline assignment: CDR1 SNHLY and CDR2 FYNNEI. CDR3 DNA: TGTGCCAGCACTAGGTGGGGCCCGAATGAAAAACTGTTTTTT. It codes for CASTRWGPNEKLFF. The full variable domain, completed using reference TRBV2 and TRBJ1-4, is EPEVTQTPSHQVTQMGQEVILRCVPISNHLYFYWYRQILGQKVEFLVSFYNNEISEKSEIFDDQFSVERPDGSNFTLKIRSTKLEDSAMYFCASTRWGPNEKLFFGSGTQLSVL.

The chain carries TRBV19 and TRBJ1-2; D may be TRBD1 (5 bases). This CDR3 comprises 14 residues. In germline, CDR1 is LNHDA, CDR2 SQIVND (reference sequence). Trimming cost V 8 bases and J 4 bases, with 17 bases left between them. CDR3 region: CASRPEDTLYGYTF. In nucleotides, the CDR3 is TGTGCCAGTCGGCCCGAGGACACCCTCTATGGCTACACCTTC.

The chain combines TRBV11-2 with TRBJ2-7; TRBD1 aligns across 7 bases. After removal of 0 bases from V and 5 bases from J, the junction contained 10 bases not matched to a gene. Germline V gene data show CDR1 as SGHAT and CDR2 as FQNNGV. This CDR3 comprises 16 residues. The DNA for the CDR3 is TGTGCCAGCAGCTTAGACTTCTCAGGGGGATGGGACGAGCAGTACTTC. Its translation: CASSLDFSGGWDEQYF.

The chain employs TRBV7-2 and TRBJ2-5; D may be TRBD2 (6 bases). Trimming took 1 base from V and 3 from J, leaving 9 bases between them. Looked up from germline, CDR1 is SGHTA and CDR2 is FQGNSA. The length of the CDR3 is 14 residues. The CDR3 region has the DNA TGTGCCAGCAGCTTAGTGACGGGAGAAGAGACCCAGTACTTC. This translates into CASSLVTGEETQYF.

The chain couples TRBV6-5 to TRBJ2-7; 7 nucleotides line up with TRBD1. The CDR3 loop spans 15 amino acids. Unmatched junction bases numbered 8, after V lost 6 bases and J lost 0 bases. Germline assignment: CDR1 MNHEY and CDR2 SVGAGI. DNA for the CDR3: TGTGCCAGCAGATGGGACAGTAGCATCTCCTACGAGCAGTACTTC. Translating gives CASRWDSSISYEQYF.

V usage is TRBV29-1 and J usage is TRBJ2-1; possibly TRBD2 for D (5 bases). Trimming took off 1 base at V and 9 bases at J, with 10 bases between the two ends. The CDR3 is 12 amino acids. Germline assignment: CDR1 SQVTM and CDR2 ANQGSEA. The chain's CDR3 is CSVEVTRVEQFF. The CDR3 bases are TGCAGCGTTGAAGTAACGAGGGTTGAGCAGTTCTTC.

CDR3 nucleotides: TGCGCCAGCAGCCGGCCGGGACAGGGGGACTATGGCTACACCTTC. Its protein product is CASSRPGQGDYGYTF. The chain carries TRBV5-1 and TRBJ1-2; 11 bases are a match to TRBD1. The length of the CDR3 is 15 residues. Germline V gene lookup returns CDR1 SGHRS and CDR2 YFSETQ. The trim removed 4 bases at V and 3 bases at J, leaving 5 bases unmatched.

This chain connects TRBV11-1 to TRBJ1-4, with unresolved D. Germline CDR1 reads SGHAT; CDR2 reads FQDESV (reference sequence). The germline V and J ends were trimmed by 8 bases and 6 bases, with 13 bases remaining between them. The CDR3 covers 13 residues. CDR3 region: CASAGGRDEKLFF. DNA for the CDR3: TGTGCCAGCGCAGGAGGGCGAGATGAAAAACTGTTTTTT.

The rearrangement uses TRBV7-3 and TRBJ2-2, with a possible D match to TRBD2 (6 bases). Per germline, CDR1 SGHTA and CDR2 FQGTGA. Trimming cost V 9 bases and J 0 bases, with 11 bases left between them. The CDR3 is made up of 14 amino acids. The CDR3 region is CASGRTSNTGELFF. CDR3 in DNA: TGTGCCAGTGGGAGGACCTCGAACACCGGGGAGCTGTTTTTT. The full variable domain, its missing parts supplied by reference TRBV7-3 and TRBJ2-2, is GAGVSQTPSNKVTEKGKYVELRCDPISGHTALYWYRQSLGQGPEFLIYFQGTGAADDSGLPNDRFFAVRPEGSVSTLKIQRTERGDSAVYLCASGRTSNTGELFFGEGSRLTVL.

There are a few counts of this clone. The chain couples TRBV9 to TRBJ1-1; 7 nucleotides agree with TRBD1. The length of the CDR3 is 17 residues. Trimming removed 2 bases from V and 3 bases from J; junction bases left unmatched: 13. Germline V gives CDR1 SGDLS, CDR2 YYNGEE. CDR3 residues: CASSVTGEGYVDTEAFF. The CDR3 nucleotides read TGTGCCAGCAGCGTTACAGGGGAAGGCTATGTTGACACTGAAGCTTTCTTT.

The rearrangement links TRBV21-1 to TRBJ1-1. TRBV21-1 is labeled a pseudogene. The CDR3 has 13 amino acids. The CDR3 loop reads CASVGSENTEAFF. CDR3 nucleotide sequence: TGTGCCAGCGTCGGGAGCGAGAACACTGAAGCTTTCTTT.

This chain uses TRBV18 with TRBJ2-1; possibly TRBD1 for D (5 bases). The ends were cut back, 2 bases at V and 4 bases at J, with 21 bases in the middle. This CDR3 contains 18 residues. The germline V gene has CDR1 KGHSH and CDR2 LQKENI. The CDR3 region is CASSPKNFQGLHYNEQFF. The CDR3 coding sequence is TGTGCCAGCTCACCAAAAAATTTCCAGGGCCTTCATTACAATGAGCAGTTCTTC.

The chain carries TRBV19 and TRBJ2-3; 8 positions agree with TRBD1. Germline trimming cut 6 bases from V and 3 bases from J; bases unmatched to any gene: 5. This CDR3 comprises 14 residues. Germline CDR1 LNHDA, CDR2 SQIVND (reference sequence). CDR3 amino acids: CASSRDRSTDTQYF. As DNA, the CDR3 is TGTGCCAGTAGCCGGGACAGGTCTACAGATACGCAGTATTTT. Full variable domain (remainder filled in from reference TRBV19 and TRBJ2-3): DGGITQSPKYLFRKEGQNVTLSCEQNLNHDAMYWYRQDPGQGLRLIYYSQIVNDFQKGDIAEGYSVSREKKESFPLTVTSAQKNPTAFYLCASSRDRSTDTQYFGPGTRLTVL.

CDR3 nucleotides: TGTGCCAGCAGCTTAGTGGGGGGATGGTATGAGCAGTTCTTC. As protein: CASSLVGGWYEQFF. The chain has TRBV7-9 and TRBJ2-1; a weak D match, TRBD2 (6 bases). V gave up 1 base and J gave up 8 bases, with 12 bases separating them. This CDR3 is 14 amino acids long. Germline V CDR1 and CDR2: SEHNR, FQNEAQ (reference sequence).